The 8 T cell receptor beta chains below were found in one sample sequenced in a study of blood T cell repertoires in COVID-19. Repertoires were generated with immunoSEQ multiplex PCR, while TCRdb's copy carries only in-frame clones and drops some. The sample has some 200,000 clones, roughly 84% seen once. The sample taken for sequencing was peripheral blood. The source of these receptors is a woman of 80 years or more with acute or convalescent COVID-19.

DNA of the CDR3: TGTGCCACCAGCAGAGGCGCGAATGAAAAACTGTTTTTT. This translates into CATSRGANEKLFF. This chain joins TRBV15 and TRBJ1-4; D is unclear. V dropped 1 base and J dropped 5 bases, with 5 bases sitting between them. Germline-derived CDR1 and CDR2 are LNHNV and YYDKDF (reference sequence). CDR3 length: 13 amino acids.

This chain uses TRBV20-1 with TRBJ2-3, with 11 bases fitting TRBD2. The CDR3 has 16 residues. Germline V CDR1 and CDR2: DFQATT, SNEGSKA (reference sequence). The V and J ends lost 3 bases and 5 bases, in that order; junction bases with no gene match: 10. The CDR3 region has the DNA TGCAGTGCTAGTGCAGCTAGCGGGGGGCCTCAAGATACGCAGTATTTT. It translates to CSASAASGGPQDTQYF.

J is TRBJ2-7 and V is TRBV2, with unresolved D. CDR3 length: 16 amino acids. V lost 3 bases and J 1 base, leaving 16 bases between the germline ends. In germline, CDR1 is SNHLY, CDR2 FYNNEI. The CDR3 reads CASSDKWPRGSYEQYF. The CDR3 bases are TGTGCCAGCAGTGATAAATGGCCTCGAGGATCCTACGAGCAGTACTTC.

The chain uses TRBV18 and TRBJ2-7; TRBD2 matches at 10 bases. The CDR3 is made up of 15 amino acids. Per germline, CDR1 KGHSH and CDR2 LQKENI. With V trimmed by 2 bases and J by 7 bases, 8 bases remained unmatched. CDR3: CASSPRLAGVGEQYF. The CDR3 DNA reads TGTGCCAGCTCACCAAGGCTAGCGGGAGTAGGGGAGCAGTACTTC.

As concerns this clone: The junction does not match germline at one end; this may be a read error. The chain combines TRBV9 with TRBJ2-7; no definite D call. This CDR3 contains 14 residues. CDR1 and CDR2 (germline): SGDLS, YYNGEE. CDR3 residues: CASSVGSSSHEQYF. The CDR3 DNA follows: TGTGCCAGCAGCGTGGGTAGTAGCTCCCACGAGCAGTACTTC.

The chain recombines TRBV3-1 (or the pseudogene TRBV3-2) with TRBJ2-1; TRBD2 agrees at 11 bases. This CDR3 is 14 amino acids long. V lost 5 bases and J lost 7; bases outside the gene matches: 4. Germline loops: CDR1 LGHDT, CDR2 YNNKEL (reference sequence). The CDR3 coding sequence is TGTGCCAGCAGCGAGGGACTAGCGGAGAATGAGCAGTTCTTC. This codes for CASSEGLAENEQFF.

The V gene is TRBV9, the J gene TRBJ2-2; TRBD2 matches at 8 bases. V was pared by 0 bases and J by 6 bases, with 10 bases of the junction left unmatched. The V gene's germline CDR1 is SGDLS and CDR2 YYNGEE. The CDR3 covers 17 residues. DNA for the CDR3: TGTGCCAGCAGCGTAGCTACCTCCACGGGGGGGGCCGGGGAGCTGTTTTTT. This codes for CASSVATSTGGAGELFF.

This clone has just a few counts. CDR3 in amino acids: CASSGKEGLGTEAFF. CDR3 sequence (DNA): TGTGCCAGCAGCGGAAAGGAGGGCCTGGGGACTGAAGCTTTCTTT. This chain joins TRBV11-2 and TRBJ1-1; no firm D call. Germline V gene data show CDR1 as SGHAT and CDR2 as FQNNGV. V was cut by 5 bases and J by 5 bases, with 18 bases left in between. The CDR3 runs 15 residues.